The 14 T cell receptor beta chains given below trace back to one sample, sequenced in a study of blood T cell repertoires in COVID-19. Profiled with immunoSEQ multiplex PCR; TCRdb holds only in-frame clones, not every one. The repertoire consists of approximately 440,000 clones, with around 90% occurring once and the leading ten covering approximately 0.65%. The sample taken for sequencing was PBMCs or T cells enriched from blood (not recorded which). The receptor source for this set is a man aged 18 to 35 who had recovered from COVID-19.

The chain joins TRBV5-1 to TRBJ2-3; 10 nucleotides match TRBD1. With 0 bases clipped from V and 4 bases from J, the junction kept 2 bases outside the gene matches. The CDR3 extends over 15 amino acids. The germline V gene encodes CDR1 SGHRS and CDR2 YFSETQ. CDR3 residues: CASSLAGTGADTQYF. In DNA, the CDR3 is TGCGCCAGCAGCTTGGCCGGGACAGGGGCAGATACGCAGTATTTT.

This chain links TRBV10-3 with TRBJ1-6, with D maybe TRBD1 (5 bases). Trimming removed 0 bases at V and 7 bases at J, with 7 bases between. The CDR3 totals 14 residues. Germline V gene lookup returns CDR1 ENHRY and CDR2 SYGVKD. CDR3 DNA sequence: TGTGCCATCAGTGAGTCGCGGGACAATTCACCCCTCCACTTT. Amino acid sequence: CAISESRDNSPLHF.

CDR3 in amino acids: CASSYEGNGYTF. The CDR3 coding sequence is TGTGCCAGCAGTTACGAGGGAAATGGCTACACCTTC. V and J are TRBV6-5 and TRBJ1-2; D not certain. Germline V gives CDR1 MNHEY, CDR2 SVGAGI. This CDR3 is built from 12 residues. Trimming pared 2 bases from V and 6 bases from J, leaving 7 bases between.

The chain combines TRBV2 with TRBJ1-3; tentatively, D is TRBD1 (5 bases). V lost 5 bases and J 2 bases, leaving 22 bases between the germline ends. Germline loops: CDR1 SNHLY, CDR2 FYNNEI. This CDR3 comprises 18 residues. The CDR3 loop reads CASSIIGHGSLAGNTIYF. CDR3 DNA: TGTGCCAGCAGTATAATCGGACACGGATCCCTAGCTGGAAACACCATATATTTT.

This clone is a singleton in its sample. The chain carries TRBV30 and TRBJ1-1; possibly TRBD1 for D (5 bases). Germline V gives CDR1 GTSNPN, CDR2 SVGIG (reference sequence). V lost 5 bases and J 3 bases, leaving 10 bases between the germline ends. This CDR3 contains 12 residues. The DNA for the CDR3 is TGTGCCTGGGACGGGGGGGACACTGAAGCTTTCTTT. Its translation is CAWDGGDTEAFF.

V usage is TRBV18 and J usage is TRBJ2-1; 8 bases agree with TRBD1. In germline, CDR1 is KGHSH, CDR2 LQKENI. Unmatched junction bases numbered 4, after V lost 6 bases and J lost 9 bases. The CDR3 covers 12 residues. The CDR3, as DNA: TGTGCCAGCTCGACCGGACAGGGTGAGCAGTTCTTC. This codes for CASSTGQGEQFF.

This clone was detected only once. The chain recombines TRBV19 with TRBJ1-1, with no clear D. Germline CDR1 LNHDA, CDR2 SQIVND (reference sequence). V gave up 4 bases and J gave up 6 bases, with 12 bases separating them. CDR3 length equals 13 residues. The CDR3 protein is CASSNAGESEAFF. CDR3 in DNA: TGTGCCAGTAGTAATGCGGGTGAATCTGAAGCTTTCTTT.

The rearrangement joins TRBV27 to TRBJ2-2, with D perhaps TRBD2 (6 bases). The CDR3 is made up of 15 amino acids. Germline V gene sequence: CDR1 MNHEY, CDR2 SMNVEV (reference sequence). V was trimmed by 3 bases and J by 3 bases, leaving 11 bases between them. CDR3 residues: CASSFKRVHTGELFF. The CDR3 nucleotides are TGTGCCAGCAGTTTCAAGCGGGTCCACACCGGGGAGCTGTTTTTT.

V and J are TRBV15 and TRBJ2-2; TRBD2 matches at 9 bases. Germline CDR1 and CDR2: LNHNV and YYDKDF (reference sequence). This CDR3 contains 16 residues. V shed 9 bases and J 6 bases; nucleotides not matched to a gene: 14. The CDR3 nucleotides are TGTGCCACTAAGACCCTAGCGGGACCTCTTGCCGGGGAGCTGTTTTTT. This translates into CATKTLAGPLAGELFF.

The J gene is TRBJ1-5, the V gene TRBV6-2 or TRBV6-3, with TRBD1 identical over 8 bases. The V gene's germline CDR1 is MNHEY and CDR2 SVGEGT. With V trimmed by 5 bases and J by 5 bases, 11 bases remained unmatched. The CDR3 is 16 amino acids. This chain's CDR3 is CASSGDWTGRDQPQHF. DNA of the CDR3: TGTGCCAGCAGTGGGGACTGGACAGGGAGGGATCAGCCCCAGCATTTT.

The rearrangement links TRBV12-5 to TRBJ2-3; 9 bases align to TRBD1. Germline CDR1 reads LGHNT; CDR2 reads FRNRAP. The CDR3 loop spans 16 amino acids. V lost 5 bases, J lost 1 base, and 7 bases stayed unmatched. The CDR3 spells CASGPGQGPGTDTQYF. The CDR3 nucleotides read TGTGCTAGTGGTCCCGGACAGGGGCCGGGCACAGATACGCAGTATTTT.

V usage is TRBV5-1 and J usage is TRBJ2-7; tentative D call: TRBD1 (5 bases). This CDR3 region has 16 residues. In germline, CDR1 is SGHRS, CDR2 YFSETQ. V was cut by 0 bases and J by 3 bases, with 16 bases left in between. The CDR3 bases are TGCGCCAGCAGCTTGGCCTCCGGCAGGGAAGACTACGAGCAGTACTTC. Its protein product is CASSLASGREDYEQYF.

The CDR3 is CASSTHDNSPLHF. The CDR3 nucleotides are TGTGCCAGTAGTACCCATGATAATTCACCCCTCCACTTT. The chain employs TRBV19 and TRBJ1-6; D is undetermined. This CDR3 is 13 amino acids long. V shed 4 bases and J shed 5 bases, with 6 bases lying between them. The germline V gene encodes CDR1 LNHDA and CDR2 SQIVND (reference sequence).

The chain has TRBV28 and TRBJ1-5; 8 nucleotides align to TRBD1. CDR1 is MDHEN, CDR2 SYDVKM, per germline. V shed 5 bases, J shed 1 base, and the junction held 13 bases outside the gene matches. The CDR3 has 18 residues. The CDR3 DNA reads TGTGCCAGCAGTGGCACCGGGACAGGCGGTCCGAGCAATCAGCCCCAGCATTTT. Protein product: CASSGTGTGGPSNQPQHF.